The T cell receptor beta chain under discussion was sequenced for a study of blood T cells in healthy people across ages. A J-beta primer mix and a sample-barcoded 5' primer were used in a second PCR of roughly 6 to 11 cycles. TCRdb recomputed calls from the 5' RACE reads with MiXCR, one row per CDR3 protein. The table lists 500,000 to 650,000 distinct CDR3 sequences, approximately 26% of them singletons. The CDR3 extends over 14 amino acids. Germline V gene data show CDR1 as SGHRS and CDR2 as YFSETQ. Another study also made use of these data, one on T cells of mothers and their children.

The origin of this receptor is a boy aged 2 to 9 in good health. This chain links TRBV5-1 with TRBJ2-5; maybe TRBD1 (5 bases). Matching the DNA end better, TRBJ2-7 makes the J call doubtful. The sample consisted of blood. DNA of the CDR3: TGCGCCAGCAGCTTCATCGACAGTCCCTACGAGCAGTACTTC. Translation gives CASSFIDSPYEQYF.